A selection of T cell receptor beta chains follows, all from one sample in a study of T-cell reconstitution after alpha-beta-depleted transplantation in children. TCRdb recomputed calls from the PCR reads with MiXCR, one row per CDR3 protein. Here the sample spans about 600,000 distinct CDR3 sequences, roughly a tenth being singletons. Sequencing used PBMCs from the stem cell graft donor, obtained from the stem cell graft. The receptors stem from a human donor who donated a stem cell graft to a child with acute myeloid leukemia. CDR3s include the opening cysteine and the closing phenylalanine or tryptophan. A D gene is named only where the DNA matches it firmly. Only part of the rows carry a size: once, few, many, or a class if the clone is expanded.

V: TRBV10-3; size: few; J: TRBJ1-2; D: TRBD1; DNA: TGTGCCATCTCCCAAAACAGGGGGTTCGGCTATGGCTACACCTTC; CDR3: CAISQNRGFGYGYTF
V: TRBV20-1; size: few; J: TRBJ2-1; D: .; DNA: TGCAGTGCTAAGGGAGGGCCGGGGGGCCATGAGCAGTTCTTC; CDR3: CSAKGGPGGHEQFF
V: TRBV15; size: few; J: TRBJ2-3; D: .; DNA: TGTGCCACCAGCAAGGGGGGGGGAGAGGCCACAGATACGCAGTATTTT; CDR3: CATSKGGGEATDTQYF
V: TRBV14; size: .; J: TRBJ2-3; D: .; DNA: TGTGCCAGCAGCCAAGATAGGATAGCAGATACGCAGTATTTT; CDR3: CASSQDRIADTQYF
V: TRBV5-1; size: few; J: TRBJ1-1; D: .; DNA: TGCGCCAGCAGCTCCCGACCCTCTACAGGGTCTGAAGCTTTCTTT; CDR3: CASSSRPSTGSEAFF
V: TRBV20-1; size: few; J: TRBJ2-2; D: .; DNA: TGCAGTGCTAGAGGGAGGGGGGGGAACACCGGGGAGCTGTTTTTT; CDR3: CSARGRGGNTGELFF
V: TRBV5-5; size: .; J: TRBJ2-5; D: TRBD1; DNA: TGTGCCAGCAGCTTCTCCGGGACAGAAGAGACCCAGTACTTC; CDR3: CASSFSGTEETQYF
V: TRBV15; size: .; J: TRBJ2-1; D: .; DNA: TGTGCCACCAGCTACTACAGGGCCCTATACAATGAGCAGTTCTTC; CDR3: CATSYYRALYNEQFF
V: TRBV11-3; size: .; J: TRBJ1-3; D: .; DNA: TGTGCCAGCAGCTCGACAAACTCTGGAAACACCATATATTTT; CDR3: CASSSTNSGNTIYF
V: TRBV11-2; size: few; J: TRBJ2-4; D: TRBD1; DNA: TGTGCCAGCAGCCTAGGACAGGGGAACGACATTCAGTACTTC; CDR3: CASSLGQGNDIQYF
V: TRBV6-4; size: .; J: TRBJ1-2; D: TRBD1; DNA: TGTGCCAGCAGTGCACTAAGGTGGGGACAGGGGTCGAACACCGATAACTATGGCTACACCTTC; CDR3: CASSALRWGQGSNTDNYGYTF
V: TRBV12-3/TRBV12-4; size: many; J: TRBJ2-7; D: TRBD1; DNA: TGTGCCAGCAGTTTTCGACAGGGGGCCTACGAGCAGTACTTC; CDR3: CASSFRQGAYEQYF
V: TRBV28; size: few; J: TRBJ2-2; D: .; DNA: TGTGCCAGCAGTTTTTTATTCCCTGGGGAGCTGTTTTTT; CDR3: CASSFLFPGELFF
V: TRBV20-1; size: few; J: TRBJ2-7; D: TRBD2; DNA: TGCAGTGCTAGGGAAGGGATTAGCGGGAGGTTGCTTCGAAACGAGCAGTACTTC; CDR3: CSAREGISGRLLRNEQYF
V: TRBV6-2/TRBV6-3; size: few; J: TRBJ2-7; D: .; DNA: TGTGCCAGCAGTTACGACGCCTTCTCCTACGAGCAGTACTTC; CDR3: CASSYDAFSYEQYF
V: TRBV4-3; size: many; J: TRBJ2-3; D: TRBD2; DNA: TGCGCCAGCAGCCAAGATCCCGGACTAGCGAACCACGATACGCAGTATTTT; CDR3: CASSQDPGLANHDTQYF
V: TRBV12-3/TRBV12-4; size: .; J: TRBJ2-7; D: .; DNA: TGTGCCAGCAGTTTAGGGATACAGGGGAGGCACGAGCAGTACTTC; CDR3: CASSLGIQGRHEQYF
V: TRBV29-1; size: few; J: TRBJ2-7; D: TRBD1; DNA: TGCAGCGTTGATACAGGGGGCCTAGACGAGCAGTACTTC; CDR3: CSVDTGGLDEQYF
V: TRBV7-8; size: few; J: TRBJ2-3; D: .; DNA: TGTGCCAGCAACCTAAACACAGATACGCAGTATTTT; CDR3: CASNLNTDTQYF
V: TRBV10-3; size: few; J: TRBJ2-7; D: .; DNA: TGTGCCATCAGTGTTACAGGGAGGAACGACGAGCAGTACTTC; CDR3: CAISVTGRNDEQYF
V: TRBV20-1; size: many; J: TRBJ2-1; D: .; DNA: TGCAGTGCTAGATCCAGGAGTAGCGAAACCTACAATGAGCAGTTCTTC; CDR3: CSARSRSSETYNEQFF
V: TRBV12-3/TRBV12-4; size: .; J: TRBJ1-6; D: TRBD1; DNA: TGTGCCAGCAGTTTAGGGACAGGGGGTTATAATTCACCCCTCCACTTT; CDR3: CASSLGTGGYNSPLHF
V: TRBV9; size: .; J: TRBJ2-4; D: .; DNA: TGTGCCAGCAGTGGAGGTTTGGTCGGCAAAAACATTCAGTACTTC; CDR3: CASSGGLVGKNIQYF
V: TRBV20-1; size: few; J: TRBJ2-5; D: TRBD2; DNA: TGCAGTGCTAGAGATTGGTCTAGCGGAGGGGAGACCCAGTACTTC; CDR3: CSARDWSSGGETQYF
V: TRBV7-6; size: .; J: TRBJ2-7; D: TRBD2; DNA: TGTGCCAGCAGCTTATCATCTAGCGGCCTTACCTACGAGCAGTACTTC; CDR3: CASSLSSSGLTYEQYF
V: TRBV25-1; size: many; J: TRBJ2-7; D: .; DNA: TGTGCCAGCAGTGAACAGGGGTGGTCCTACGAGCAGTACTTC; CDR3: CASSEQGWSYEQYF
V: TRBV21-1; size: many; J: TRBJ1-3; D: .; DNA: TGTGCCAGCAGCAAAGAGGGGCAGGCAGACTCTGGAAACACCATATATTTT; CDR3: CASSKEGQADSGNTIYF
V: TRBV19; size: .; J: TRBJ1-6; D: .; DNA: TGTGCCAGTAGTTTCCCAATAGGAGGGGCCAATTCACCCCTCCACTTT; CDR3: CASSFPIGGANSPLHF
V: TRBV20-1; size: many; J: TRBJ2-7; D: .; DNA: TGCAGTGCTAGAGATCAGACAGGGTGGGCCGGGAGTTTTCTCGAGCAGTACTTC; CDR3: CSARDQTGWAGSFLEQYF
V: TRBV6-2/TRBV6-3; size: .; J: TRBJ2-7; D: .; DNA: TGTGCCAAACTAGTTTGCTACGAGCAGTACTTC; CDR3: CAKLVCYEQYF
V: TRBV3-1; size: .; J: TRBJ1-6; D: TRBD1; DNA: TGTGCCAGCAGCCAGCGGACAGGGAGGGTATTAGACTCACCCCTCCACTTT; CDR3: CASSQRTGRVLDSPLHF
V: TRBV7-2; size: .; J: TRBJ1-1; D: .; DNA: TGTGCCAGCAGCTTTTCCGGCTGGTCTATGAACACTGAAGCTTTCTTT; CDR3: CASSFSGWSMNTEAFF
V: TRBV20-1; size: .; J: TRBJ2-3; D: TRBD2; DNA: TGCAGTGCTAGGGCTGTGGGACTAGCGGGAGGAGATACGCAGTATTTT; CDR3: CSARAVGLAGGDTQYF
V: TRBV20-1; size: .; J: TRBJ2-7; D: TRBD2; DNA: TGCAGTGCTAGAGAAAGGGAGGGCCTCCACTACGAGCAGTACTTC; CDR3: CSAREREGLHYEQYF
V: TRBV20-1; size: many; J: TRBJ2-1; D: .; DNA: TGCAGTGCTGATACAGGGATAAGCTCCTACAATGAGCAGTTCTTC; CDR3: CSADTGISSYNEQFF